The T cell receptor (beta chain) under discussion was sequenced for a study of blood T cell repertoires in COVID-19. This table comes from immunoSEQ multiplex PCR, and its TCRdb copy is limited to in-frame clones, with some not included. This repertoire shows 270,000 or so clones, over 70% found once; its top ten account for around 9.1%. CDR3 length equals 16 residues. Trimming cost V 4 bases and J 5 bases; bases outside gene matches: 11. Germline-derived CDR1 and CDR2 are SEHNR and FQNEAQ (reference sequence). The receptor was derived from a human donor in a cohort sampled during active COVID-19. Sequencing was performed on peripheral blood. This chain links TRBV7-9 with TRBJ2-1, with TRBD1 identical over 7 bases. CDR3 loop: CASSWGTGAVNNEQFF. For the CDR3, the DNA is TGTGCCAGCAGCTGGGGAACAGGGGCGGTTAACAATGAGCAGTTCTTC.